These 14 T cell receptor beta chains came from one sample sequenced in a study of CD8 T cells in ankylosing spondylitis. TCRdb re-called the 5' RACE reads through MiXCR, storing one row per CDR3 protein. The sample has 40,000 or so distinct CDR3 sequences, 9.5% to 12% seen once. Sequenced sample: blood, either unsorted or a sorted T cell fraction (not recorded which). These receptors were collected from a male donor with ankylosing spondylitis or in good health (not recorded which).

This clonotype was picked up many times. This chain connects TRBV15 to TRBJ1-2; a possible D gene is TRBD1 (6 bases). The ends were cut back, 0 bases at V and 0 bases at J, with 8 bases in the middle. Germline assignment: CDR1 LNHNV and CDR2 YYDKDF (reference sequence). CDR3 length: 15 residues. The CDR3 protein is CATSRERTANYGYTF. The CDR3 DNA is TGTGCCACCAGCAGAGAAAGGACAGCTAACTATGGCTACACCTTC.

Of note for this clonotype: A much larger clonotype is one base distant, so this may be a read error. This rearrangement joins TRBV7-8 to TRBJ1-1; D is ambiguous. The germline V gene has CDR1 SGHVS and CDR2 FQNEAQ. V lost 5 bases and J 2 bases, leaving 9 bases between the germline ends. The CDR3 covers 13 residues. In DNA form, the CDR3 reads TGTGCCAGCAGCCCCCCGGGCAACACTGAAGCTTTCTTT. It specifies CASSPPGNTEAFF.

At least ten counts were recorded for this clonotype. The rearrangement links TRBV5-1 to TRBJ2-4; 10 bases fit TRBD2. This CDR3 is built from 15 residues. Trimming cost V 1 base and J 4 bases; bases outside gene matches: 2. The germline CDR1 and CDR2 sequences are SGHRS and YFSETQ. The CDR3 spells CASSLLAGAKNIQYF. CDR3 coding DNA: TGCGCCAGCAGCTTGCTAGCGGGGGCTAAAAACATTCAGTACTTC.

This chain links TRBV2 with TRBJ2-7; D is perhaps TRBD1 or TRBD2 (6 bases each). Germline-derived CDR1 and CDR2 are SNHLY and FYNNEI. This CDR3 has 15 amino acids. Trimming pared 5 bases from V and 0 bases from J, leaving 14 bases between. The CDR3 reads CASSWRGAVSYEQYF. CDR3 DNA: TGTGCCAGCAGTTGGAGGGGGGCCGTCTCCTACGAGCAGTACTTC.

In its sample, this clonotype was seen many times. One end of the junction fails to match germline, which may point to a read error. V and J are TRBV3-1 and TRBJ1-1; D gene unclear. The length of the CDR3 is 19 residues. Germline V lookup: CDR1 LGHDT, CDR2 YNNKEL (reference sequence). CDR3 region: CASSQEPWDALFENAEAFF. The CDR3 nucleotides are TGTGCCAGCAGCCAAGAGCCCTGGGATGCATTATTCGAGAACGCTGAAGCTTTCTTT.

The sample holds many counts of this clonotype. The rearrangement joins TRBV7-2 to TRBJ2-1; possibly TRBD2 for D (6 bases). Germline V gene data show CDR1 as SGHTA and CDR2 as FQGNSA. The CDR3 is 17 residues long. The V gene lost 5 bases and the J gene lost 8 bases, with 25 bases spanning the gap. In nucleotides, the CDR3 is TGTGCCAGCAGCCCTTCTTTGGGAGCGGGCGGTAGGCATGAGCAGTTCTTC. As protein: CASSPSLGAGGRHEQFF.

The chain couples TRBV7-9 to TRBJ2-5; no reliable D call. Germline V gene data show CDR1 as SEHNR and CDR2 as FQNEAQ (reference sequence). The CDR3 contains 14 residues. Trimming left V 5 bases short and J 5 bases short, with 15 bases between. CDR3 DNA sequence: TGTGCCAGCAGCCCCGGACCGTACGGGGAGACCCAGTACTTC. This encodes CASSPGPYGETQYF. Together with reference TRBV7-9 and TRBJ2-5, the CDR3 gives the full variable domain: DTGVSQNPRHKITKRGQNVTFRCDPISEHNRLYWYRQTLGQGPEFLTYFQNEAQLEKSRLLSDRFSAERPKGSFSTLEIQRTEQGDSAMYLCASSPGPYGETQYFGPGTRLLVL.

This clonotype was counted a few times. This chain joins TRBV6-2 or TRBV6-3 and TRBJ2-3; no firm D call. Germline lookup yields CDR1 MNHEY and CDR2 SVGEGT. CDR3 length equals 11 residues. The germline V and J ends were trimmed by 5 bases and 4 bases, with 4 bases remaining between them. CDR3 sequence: CASSPADTQYF. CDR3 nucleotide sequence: TGTGCCAGCAGTCCGGCAGATACGCAGTATTTT.

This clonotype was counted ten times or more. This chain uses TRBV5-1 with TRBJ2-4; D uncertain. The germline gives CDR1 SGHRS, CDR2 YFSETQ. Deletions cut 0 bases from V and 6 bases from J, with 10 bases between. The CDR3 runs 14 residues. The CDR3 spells CASSLGSPGNIQYF. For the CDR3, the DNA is TGCGCCAGCAGCTTGGGGTCACCCGGAAACATTCAGTACTTC.

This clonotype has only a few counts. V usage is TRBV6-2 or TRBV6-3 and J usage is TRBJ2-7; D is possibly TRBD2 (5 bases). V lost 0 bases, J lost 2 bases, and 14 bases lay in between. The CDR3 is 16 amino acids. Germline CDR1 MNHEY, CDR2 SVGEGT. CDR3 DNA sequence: TGTGCCAGCAGTTACTCCACCTGGACTGCAACCTACGAGCAGTACTTC. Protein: CASSYSTWTATYEQYF.

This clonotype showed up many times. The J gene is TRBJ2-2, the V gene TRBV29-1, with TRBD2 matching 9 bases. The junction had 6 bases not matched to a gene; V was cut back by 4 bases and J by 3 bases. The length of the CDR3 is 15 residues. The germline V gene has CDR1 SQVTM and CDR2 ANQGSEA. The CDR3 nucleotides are TGCAGCGTTGCAAAGCGGGGGGCCTACACCGGGGAGCTGTTTTTT. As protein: CSVAKRGAYTGELFF.

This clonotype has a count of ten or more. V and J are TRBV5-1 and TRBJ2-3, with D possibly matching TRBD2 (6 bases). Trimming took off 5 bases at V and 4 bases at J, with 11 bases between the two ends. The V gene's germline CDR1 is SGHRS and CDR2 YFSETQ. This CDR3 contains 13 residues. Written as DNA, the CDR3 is TGCGCCAGCAGGACGGAGGGCGCAGATACGCAGTATTTT. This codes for CASRTEGADTQYF.

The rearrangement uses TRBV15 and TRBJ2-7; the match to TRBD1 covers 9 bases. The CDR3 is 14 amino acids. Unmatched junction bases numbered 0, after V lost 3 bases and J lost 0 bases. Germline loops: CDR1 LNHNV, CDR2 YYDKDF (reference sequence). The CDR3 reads CATSRDRGSYEQYF. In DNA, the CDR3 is TGTGCCACCAGCAGGGACAGGGGCTCCTACGAGCAGTACTTC.

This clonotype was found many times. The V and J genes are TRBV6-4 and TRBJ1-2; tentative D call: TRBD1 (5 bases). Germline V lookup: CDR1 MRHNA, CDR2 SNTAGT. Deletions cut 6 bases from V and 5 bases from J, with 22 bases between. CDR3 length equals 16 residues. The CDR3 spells CASSSPRQLSRYGYTF. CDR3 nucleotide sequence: TGTGCCAGCAGCTCTCCGCGACAGTTAAGCCGTTATGGCTACACCTTC.